Below are 13 T cell receptor beta chains sequenced from a single sample in a study of T cell repertoires in cytomegalovirus infection. TCRdb fed the reads into MiXCR, producing one record per CDR3 protein. The data show more than 400,000 distinct CDR3 sequences, around 27% seen once. Specimen: PBMCs. Receptor source: a human donor in good health (CMV status not recorded). Some clones in this sample may be carry-over from other donors' samples.

The V call is TRBV20-1, the J call TRBJ2-1; D gene ambiguous. This CDR3 is built from 14 residues. Per the germline V gene, CDR1 is DFQATT and CDR2 is SNEGSKA (reference sequence). Trimming removed 0 bases from V and 0 bases from J, with 6 bases in between. CDR3 amino acids: CSARELFSYNEQFF. In nucleotides, the CDR3 is TGCAGTGCTAGAGAACTATTCTCCTACAATGAGCAGTTCTTC.

This clonotype was observed many times. This chain joins TRBV7-2 and TRBJ2-3; TRBD2 aligns across 9 bases. The germline V gene has CDR1 SGHTA and CDR2 FQGNSA. V lost 4 bases to trimming and J lost 6 bases; unmatched junction nucleotides: 11. This CDR3 spans 16 amino acids. CDR3 bases: TGTGCCAGCAGCTCACCGGGACTAGCCTTAGCGGATACGCAGTATTTT. Translated, it gives CASSSPGLALADTQYF.

J is TRBJ2-3 and V is TRBV2; 7 nucleotides align to TRBD2. There are 16 residues in the CDR3. Germline CDR1 and CDR2: SNHLY and FYNNEI. V was clipped by 1 base and J by 4 bases; unmatched bases: 8. The CDR3 DNA reads TGTGCCAGCAGTGAAGTAGGGCGGGAGTTCGCAGATACGCAGTATTTT. It specifies CASSEVGREFADTQYF. Using reference TRBV2 and TRBJ2-3 for the parts outside the CDR3, the full variable domain is EPEVTQTPSHQVTQMGQEVILRCVPISNHLYFYWYRQILGQKVEFLVSFYNNEISEKSEIFDDQFSVERPDGSNFTLKIRSTKLEDSAMYFCASSEVGREFADTQYFGPGTRLTVL.

In its sample, this clonotype was seen once. The chain combines TRBV18 with TRBJ2-6; 12 bases agree with TRBD1. The length of the CDR3 is 18 residues. Germline assignment: CDR1 KGHSH and CDR2 LQKENI. The J segment lost 2 bases and the V segment lost 3 bases, leaving 5 bases of the junction unmatched. CDR3 coding DNA: TGTGCCAGCTCACCTCCGGGACAGGGGGCGGCTGGGGCCAACGTCCTGACTTTC. It translates to CASSPPGQGAAGANVLTF.

The J gene is TRBJ2-3, the V gene TRBV5-8; 7 nucleotides line up with TRBD2. The J segment lost 2 bases and the V segment lost 0 bases, leaving 9 bases of the junction unmatched. CDR1 SGHTS and CDR2 YDEGEE come from the germline V gene. The CDR3 totals 17 residues. The CDR3 nucleotides read TGTGCCAGCAGCTTGGGAGGGCGGGAGTACTTCACAGATACGCAGTATTTT. Translating it yields CASSLGGREYFTDTQYF.

The chain recombines TRBV6-1 with TRBJ2-7, with D perhaps being TRBD1 or TRBD2 (5 bases each). Germline V gene sequence: CDR1 MNHNS, CDR2 SASEGT. The CDR3 totals 14 residues. The CDR3 protein is CASSELLGTYAQYV. DNA of the CDR3: TGTGCCAGCAGTGAGCTTTTAGGGACCTACGCGCAGTACGTC.

This clonotype has more than one count but fewer than ten. The chain uses TRBV7-6 and TRBJ2-2; D may match TRBD1 or TRBD2 (5 bases each). The CDR3 has 15 amino acids. The germline V gene encodes CDR1 SGHVS and CDR2 FNYEAQ. The V end lost 4 bases, the J end lost 4 bases, and 13 bases lay between the germline ends. CDR3 region: CASSSVKGTTGELFF. CDR3 bases: TGTGCCAGCAGCTCCGTAAAGGGGACCACCGGGGAGCTGTTTTTT.

The chain combines TRBV5-6 with TRBJ2-3, with unresolved D. The CDR3 has 14 amino acids. Trimming left V 0 bases short and J 0 bases short, with 5 bases between. The germline CDR1 and CDR2 sequences are SGHDT and YYEEEE. The CDR3 loop reads CASSLGDSTDTQYF. The DNA for the CDR3 is TGTGCCAGCAGCTTGGGAGATAGCACAGATACGCAGTATTTT.

This clonotype was recorded at least ten times. The V gene is TRBV7-9, the J gene TRBJ1-5; 7 positions match TRBD1. V was clipped by 5 bases and J by 4 bases; unmatched bases: 8. CDR1 and CDR2 from the germline V gene are SEHNR and FQNEAQ (reference sequence). The CDR3 contains 15 residues. In DNA, the CDR3 is TGTGCCAGCAGCCGCACCGGGACAGCTAATCAGCCCCAGCATTTT. Translating it yields CASSRTGTANQPQHF.

This clonotype was counted ten times or more. This chain uses TRBV7-2 with TRBJ1-4; D is possibly TRBD1 (5 bases). V was trimmed by 3 bases and J by 5 bases, leaving 10 bases between them. There are 14 residues in the CDR3. Germline loops: CDR1 SGHTA, CDR2 FQGNSA. The CDR3 nucleotides are TGTGCCAGCAGCTTCCAGGGAGGAAATGAAAAACTGTTTTTT. Amino acids: CASSFQGGNEKLFF. The whole variable domain, remainder taken from reference TRBV7-2 and TRBJ1-4, is GAGVSQSPSNKVTEKGKDVELRCDPISGHTALYWYRQSLGQGLEFLIYFQGNSAPDKSGLPSDRFSAERTGGSVSTLTIQRTQQEDSAVYLCASSFQGGNEKLFFGSGTQLSVL.

The rearrangement links TRBV20-1 to TRBJ2-1; 11 bases match TRBD2. The CDR3 sequence is 15 residues long. V was clipped by 7 bases and J by 12 bases; unmatched bases: 17. Germline V gene sequence: CDR1 DFQATT, CDR2 SNEGSKA (reference sequence). The CDR3: CSGIGGLAGQQSQFF. In nucleotides, the CDR3 is TGCAGTGGGATAGGAGGACTAGCGGGCCAGCAGTCGCAGTTCTTC.

This clonotype was counted between two and nine times. The chain joins TRBV7-9 to TRBJ1-1; unclear D gene. Trimming removed 5 bases at V and 1 base at J, with 8 bases between. Germline lookup yields CDR1 SEHNR and CDR2 FQNEAQ (reference sequence). The CDR3 consists of 13 residues. The CDR3 loop is CASSRPSNTEAFF. CDR3 in DNA: TGTGCCAGCAGCCGACCCTCGAACACTGAAGCTTTCTTT.

This clonotype was observed at least ten times. CDR3 loop: CASSLVVNEQFF. DNA of the CDR3: TGTGCCAGCAGCTTAGTGGTAAATGAGCAGTTCTTC. The genes are TRBV7-2 and TRBJ2-1; D gene unclear. CDR3 size: 12 residues. Trimming pared 1 base from V and 7 bases from J, leaving 5 bases between. The V gene's germline CDR1 is SGHTA and CDR2 FQGNSA.